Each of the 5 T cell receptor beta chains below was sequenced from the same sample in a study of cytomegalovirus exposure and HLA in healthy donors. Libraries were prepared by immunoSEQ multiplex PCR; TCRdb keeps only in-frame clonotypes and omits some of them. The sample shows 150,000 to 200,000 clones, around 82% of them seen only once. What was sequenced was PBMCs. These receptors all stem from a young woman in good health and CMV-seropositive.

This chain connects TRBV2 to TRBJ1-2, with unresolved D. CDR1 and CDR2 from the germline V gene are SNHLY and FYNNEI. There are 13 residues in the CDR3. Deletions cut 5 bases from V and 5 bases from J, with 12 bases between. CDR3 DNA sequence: TGTGCCAGCAGTACCGACGAGGGATATGGCTACACCTTC. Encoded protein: CASSTDEGYGYTF.

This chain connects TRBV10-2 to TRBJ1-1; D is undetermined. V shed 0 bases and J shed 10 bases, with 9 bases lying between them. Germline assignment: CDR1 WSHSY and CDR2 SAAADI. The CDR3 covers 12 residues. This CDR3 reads CASSESRGSAFF. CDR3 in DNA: TGCGCCAGCAGTGAGTCGCGGGGATCAGCTTTCTTT.

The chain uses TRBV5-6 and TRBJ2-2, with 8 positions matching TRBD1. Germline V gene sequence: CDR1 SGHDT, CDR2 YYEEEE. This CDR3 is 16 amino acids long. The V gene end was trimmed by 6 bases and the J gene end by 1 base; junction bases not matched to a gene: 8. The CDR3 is CASTFSGQGNTGELFF. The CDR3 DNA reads TGTGCCAGCACCTTCTCCGGACAGGGGAACACCGGGGAGCTGTTTTTT.

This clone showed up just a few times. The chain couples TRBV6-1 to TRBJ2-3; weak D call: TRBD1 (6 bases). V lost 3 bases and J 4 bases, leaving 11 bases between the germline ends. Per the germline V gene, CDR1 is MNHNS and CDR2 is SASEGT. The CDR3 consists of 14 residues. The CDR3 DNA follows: TGTGCCAGCAGTGATATACAGGGCGCAGATACGCAGTATTTT. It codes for CASSDIQGADTQYF.

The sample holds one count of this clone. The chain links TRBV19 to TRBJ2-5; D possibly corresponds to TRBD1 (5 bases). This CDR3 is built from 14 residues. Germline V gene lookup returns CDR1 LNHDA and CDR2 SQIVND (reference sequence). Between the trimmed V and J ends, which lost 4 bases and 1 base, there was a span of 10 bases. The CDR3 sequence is CASSNMDTQETQYF. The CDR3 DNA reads TGTGCCAGTAGTAACATGGACACCCAAGAGACCCAGTACTTC. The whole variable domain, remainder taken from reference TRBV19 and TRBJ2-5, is DGGITQSPKYLFRKEGQNVTLSCEQNLNHDAMYWYRQDPGQGLRLIYYSQIVNDFQKGDIAEGYSVSREKKESFPLTVTSAQKNPTAFYLCASSNMDTQETQYFGPGTRLLVL.